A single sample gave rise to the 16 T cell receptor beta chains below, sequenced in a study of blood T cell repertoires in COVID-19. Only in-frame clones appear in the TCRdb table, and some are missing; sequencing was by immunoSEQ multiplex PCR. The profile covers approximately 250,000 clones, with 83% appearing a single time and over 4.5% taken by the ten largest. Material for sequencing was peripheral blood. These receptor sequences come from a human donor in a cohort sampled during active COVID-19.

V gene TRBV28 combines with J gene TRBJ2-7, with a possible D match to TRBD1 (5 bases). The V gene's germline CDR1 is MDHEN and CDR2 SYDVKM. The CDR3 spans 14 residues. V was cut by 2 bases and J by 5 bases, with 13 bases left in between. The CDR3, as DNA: TGTGCCAGCAGTTTAGGGCAGGGAATGCACGAGCAGTACTTC. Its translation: CASSLGQGMHEQYF.

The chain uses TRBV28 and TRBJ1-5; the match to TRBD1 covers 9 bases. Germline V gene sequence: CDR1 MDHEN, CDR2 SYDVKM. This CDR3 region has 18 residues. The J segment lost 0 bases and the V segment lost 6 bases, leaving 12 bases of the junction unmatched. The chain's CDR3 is CASSVTGTGIISNQPQHF. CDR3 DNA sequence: TGTGCCAGCAGCGTTACAGGGACAGGGATTATTAGCAATCAGCCCCAGCATTTT.

DNA of the CDR3: TGCGCCAGCAGTGAAGAACAGGGACCCAAAAACATTCAGTACTTC. Its protein is CASSEEQGPKNIQYF. The chain recombines TRBV10-1 with TRBJ2-4, with D possibly being TRBD1 (6 bases). V lost 3 bases to trimming and J lost 2 bases, with 11 bases between them. CDR3 length: 15 amino acids. From germline, CDR1 is WNHNN and CDR2 SYGVQD (reference sequence).

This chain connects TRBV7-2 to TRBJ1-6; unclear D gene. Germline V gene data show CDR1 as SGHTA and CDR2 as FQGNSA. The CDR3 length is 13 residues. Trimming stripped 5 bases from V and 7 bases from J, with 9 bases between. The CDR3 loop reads CASSRSLNSPLHF. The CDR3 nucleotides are TGTGCCAGCAGCCGAAGCCTAAATTCACCCCTCCACTTT.

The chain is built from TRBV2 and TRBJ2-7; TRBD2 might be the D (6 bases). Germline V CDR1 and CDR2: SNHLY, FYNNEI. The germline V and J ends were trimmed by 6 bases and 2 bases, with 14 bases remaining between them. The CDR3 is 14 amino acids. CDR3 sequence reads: CASRVRGTAYEQYF. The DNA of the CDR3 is TGTGCCAGCAGGGTCCGGGGGACGGCCTACGAGCAGTACTTC.

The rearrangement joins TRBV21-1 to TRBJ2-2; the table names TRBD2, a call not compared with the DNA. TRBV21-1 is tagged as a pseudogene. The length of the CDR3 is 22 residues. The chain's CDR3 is CASSKVVGSGGLKYKNTGELFF. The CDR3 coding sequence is TGTGCCAGCAGCAAAGTCGTCGGTAGCGGGGGGCTAAAGTATAAGAACACCGGGGAGCTGTTTTTT.

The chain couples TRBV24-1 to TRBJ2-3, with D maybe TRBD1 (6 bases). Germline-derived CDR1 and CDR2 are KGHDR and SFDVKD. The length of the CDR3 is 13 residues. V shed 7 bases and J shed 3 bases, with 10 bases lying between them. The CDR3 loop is CATSKQGTDTQYF. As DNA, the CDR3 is TGTGCCACCAGCAAACAGGGAACAGATACGCAGTATTTT.

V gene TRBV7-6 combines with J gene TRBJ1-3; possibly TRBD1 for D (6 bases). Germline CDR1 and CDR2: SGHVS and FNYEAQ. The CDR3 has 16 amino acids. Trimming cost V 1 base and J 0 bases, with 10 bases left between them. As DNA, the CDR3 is TGTGCCAGCAGCTTAGGAGGACAGTTCTCTGGAAACACCATATATTTT. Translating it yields CASSLGGQFSGNTIYF.

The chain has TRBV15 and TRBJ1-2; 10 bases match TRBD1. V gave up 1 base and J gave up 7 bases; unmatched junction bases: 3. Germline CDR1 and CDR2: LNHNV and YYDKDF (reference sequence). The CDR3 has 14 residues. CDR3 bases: TGTGCCACCAGCAGAGGGGACAGGGGATCTGGCTACACCTTC. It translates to CATSRGDRGSGYTF.

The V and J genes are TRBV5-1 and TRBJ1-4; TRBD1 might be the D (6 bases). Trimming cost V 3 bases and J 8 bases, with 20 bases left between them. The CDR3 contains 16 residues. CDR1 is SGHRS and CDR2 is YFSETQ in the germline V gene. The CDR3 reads CASSWSEGRGWEKLFF. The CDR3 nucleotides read TGCGCCAGCAGCTGGTCCGAGGGCAGGGGATGGGAAAAACTGTTTTTT.

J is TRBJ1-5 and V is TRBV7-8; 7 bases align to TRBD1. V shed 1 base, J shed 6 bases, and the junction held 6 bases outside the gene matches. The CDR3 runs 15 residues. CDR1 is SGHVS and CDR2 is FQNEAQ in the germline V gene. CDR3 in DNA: TGTGCCAGCAGCTTAGATGCAACAGGGGTTCAGCCCCAGCATTTT. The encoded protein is CASSLDATGVQPQHF.

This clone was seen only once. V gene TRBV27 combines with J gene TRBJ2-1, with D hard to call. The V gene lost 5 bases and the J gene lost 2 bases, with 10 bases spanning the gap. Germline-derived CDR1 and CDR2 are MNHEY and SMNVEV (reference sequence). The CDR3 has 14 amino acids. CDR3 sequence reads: CASSERLAYNEQFF. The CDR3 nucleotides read TGTGCCAGCAGTGAAAGACTGGCCTACAATGAGCAGTTCTTC.

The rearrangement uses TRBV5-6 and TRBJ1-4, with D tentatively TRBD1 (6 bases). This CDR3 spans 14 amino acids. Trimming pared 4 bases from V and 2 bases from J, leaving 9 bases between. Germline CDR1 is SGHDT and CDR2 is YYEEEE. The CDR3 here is CASSLDRTNEKLFF. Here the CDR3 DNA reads TGTGCCAGCAGCCTAGACAGGACTAATGAAAAACTGTTTTTT.

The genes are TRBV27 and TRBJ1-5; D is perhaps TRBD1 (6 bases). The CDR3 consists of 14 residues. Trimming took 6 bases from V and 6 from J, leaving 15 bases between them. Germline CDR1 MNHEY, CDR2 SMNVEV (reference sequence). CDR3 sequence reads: CASRQQGIVQPQHF. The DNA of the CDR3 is TGTGCCAGCAGACAGCAGGGGATTGTTCAGCCCCAGCATTTT.

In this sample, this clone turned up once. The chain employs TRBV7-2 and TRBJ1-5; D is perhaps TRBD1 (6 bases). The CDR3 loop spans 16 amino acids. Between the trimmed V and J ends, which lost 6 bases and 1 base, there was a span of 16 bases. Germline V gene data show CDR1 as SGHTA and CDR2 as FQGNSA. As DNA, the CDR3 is TGTGCCAGCAGTTTGGCGGGGGGCGCGAGCAATCAGCCCCAGCATTTT. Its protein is CASSLAGGASNQPQHF.

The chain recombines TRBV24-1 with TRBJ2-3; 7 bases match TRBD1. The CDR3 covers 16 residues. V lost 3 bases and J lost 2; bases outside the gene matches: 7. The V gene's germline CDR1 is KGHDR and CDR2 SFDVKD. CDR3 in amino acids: CATSDPSGTVTDTQYF. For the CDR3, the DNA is TGTGCCACCAGTGATCCCTCGGGGACAGTCACAGATACGCAGTATTTT.